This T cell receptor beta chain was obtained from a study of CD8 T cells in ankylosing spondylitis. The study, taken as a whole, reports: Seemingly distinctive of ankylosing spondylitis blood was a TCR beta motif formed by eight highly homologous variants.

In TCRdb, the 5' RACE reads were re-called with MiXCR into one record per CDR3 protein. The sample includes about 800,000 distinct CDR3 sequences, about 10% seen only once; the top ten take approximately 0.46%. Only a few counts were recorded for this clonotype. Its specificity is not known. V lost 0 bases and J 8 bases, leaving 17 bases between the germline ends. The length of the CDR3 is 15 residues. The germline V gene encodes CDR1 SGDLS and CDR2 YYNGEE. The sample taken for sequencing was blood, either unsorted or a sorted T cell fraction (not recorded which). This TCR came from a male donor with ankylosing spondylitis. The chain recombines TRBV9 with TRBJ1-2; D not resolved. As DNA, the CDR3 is TGTGCCAGCAGCGTAGGATCGTGGGCAGGCGGCGGCTACACCTTC. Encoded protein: CASSVGSWAGGGYTF.